Each of the 14 T cell receptor beta chains below was sequenced from the same sample in a study of Ad26.COV2.S vaccination and SARS-CoV-2 variants. The sample's treatment: about 20 received Ad26.COV2.S at low or high dose, single or two shots; 5 received placebo; per-sample allocation not given. Day 63 after the first injection of vaccine or placebo was the sampling time. Sequencing used immunoSEQ multiplex PCR; TCRdb keeps in-frame clones, though not all of them. The sample includes some 390,000 clones, about 88% seen only once; the top ten take more than 3%. The sequenced sample was peripheral blood, obtained in a trial of Ad26.COV2.S vaccine versus placebo. These receptors came from a person between 18 and 60 years old who received the Ad26.COV2.S COVID-19 vaccine or a placebo.

The V and J genes are TRBV27 and TRBJ1-1; a weak D match, TRBD1 (5 bases). The CDR3 has 15 amino acids. Germline CDR1 and CDR2: MNHEY and SMNVEV (reference sequence). Trimming left V 5 bases short and J 0 bases short, with 13 bases between. For the CDR3, the DNA is TGTGCCAGCAGTACCCTACAGGTTATGAACACTGAAGCTTTCTTT. Translating it yields CASSTLQVMNTEAFF.

The chain employs TRBV20-1 and TRBJ2-3; 8 bases match TRBD2. There are 14 residues in the CDR3. Germline V CDR1 and CDR2: DFQATT, SNEGSKA (reference sequence). V trimming: 3 bases; J trimming: 0 bases; junction bases outside the gene matches: 2. CDR3 nucleotides: TGCAGTGCTAGTAGCGGGGCTAGCACAGATACGCAGTATTTT. Translated: CSASSGASTDTQYF.

This sequence joins TRBV11-2 and TRBJ2-2, with 8 bases aligning to TRBD2. The CDR3 runs to 15 residues. Looked up from germline, CDR1 is SGHAT and CDR2 is FQNNGV. Trimming at V came to 6 bases and at J to 3 bases, leaving 6 bases not matched to a gene. The CDR3 sequence is CASRGLAGYTGELFF. The CDR3 coding sequence is TGTGCCAGCAGGGGGCTAGCGGGTTACACCGGGGAGCTGTTTTTT.

This clone appeared once. The chain carries TRBV5-1 and TRBJ1-2; D remains unclear. The CDR3 contains 17 residues. Germline CDR1 and CDR2: SGHRS and YFSETQ. The V end was cut by 2 bases, the J end by 1 base, with 18 bases between. The CDR3 bases are TGCGCCAGCAGCTTCGATGCGGGAAGCAAATTTAACTATGGCTACACCTTC. Translation gives CASSFDAGSKFNYGYTF.

The sample holds a few counts of this clone. The CDR3 nucleotides are TGTGCCAGCGCTTTAGGACAGGAAACTAATTCACCCCTCCACTTT. This sequence encodes CASALGQETNSPLHF. The chain joins TRBV5-4 to TRBJ1-6; 7 bases align to TRBD1. The CDR3 contains 15 residues. Germline assignment: CDR1 SGHNT and CDR2 YYREEE (reference sequence). The ends lost 7 bases at V and 6 bases at J; junction bases unmatched: 10.

The chain uses TRBV12-3 or TRBV12-4 and TRBJ2-5; a possible D gene is TRBD1 (5 bases). V lost 5 bases to trimming and J lost 5 bases, with 12 bases between them. This CDR3 spans 13 amino acids. CDR3 coding DNA: TGTGCCAGCAGTAACAGGCTGTTGGAGACCCAGTACTTC. Translating it yields CASSNRLLETQYF.

In its sample, this clone was seen once. V is TRBV6-5 and J is TRBJ1-2, with D possibly being TRBD1 (5 bases). CDR3 size: 14 residues. Germline V lookup: CDR1 MNHEY, CDR2 SVGAGI. V lost 8 bases, J lost 4 bases, and 17 bases lay in between. The CDR3 coding sequence is TGTGCCAGCGGGGGGAGGTTAGAGCGCTATGGCTACACCTTC. Protein product: CASGGRLERYGYTF.

V and J are TRBV3-1 (or the pseudogene TRBV3-2) and TRBJ1-2; the D is unclear. Deletions cut 1 base from V and 8 bases from J, with 20 bases between. Germline-derived CDR1 and CDR2 are LGHDT and YNNKEL (reference sequence). This CDR3 is built from 16 residues. In nucleotides, the CDR3 is TGTGCCAGCAGCCAAGTTAGTAGGCGATCCACGGCGGGCTACACCTTC. Translated: CASSQVSRRSTAGYTF.

The rearrangement uses TRBV2 and TRBJ1-1; 7 bases fit TRBD1. J gave up 6 bases and V 2 bases, and 9 bases lay outside the gene matches. This CDR3 is built from 15 residues. The germline V gene has CDR1 SNHLY and CDR2 FYNNEI. In DNA form, the CDR3 reads TGTGCCAGCAGTGAACGGCCCGTCAGGGGGGCTGAAGCTTTCTTT. It specifies CASSERPVRGAEAFF. The full variable domain, with the rest looked up from reference TRBV2 and TRBJ1-1, is EPEVTQTPSHQVTQMGQEVILRCVPISNHLYFYWYRQILGQKVEFLVSFYNNEISEKSEIFDDQFSVERPDGSNFTLKIRSTKLEDSAMYFCASSERPVRGAEAFFGQGTRLTVV.

The count of this clone is one. The chain has TRBV5-1 and TRBJ1-1, with TRBD1 matching over 7 bases. The CDR3 length is 11 residues. The V and J ends lost 4 bases and 8 bases, in that order; junction bases with no gene match: 2. The germline V gene has CDR1 SGHRS and CDR2 YFSETQ. The CDR3, as DNA: TGCGCCAGCAGCGACAGGGCCGAAGCTTTCTTT. It specifies CASSDRAEAFF. The full variable domain, rest sourced from reference TRBV5-1 and TRBJ1-1, is KAGVTQTPRYLIKTRGQQVTLSCSPISGHRSVSWYQQTPGQGLQFLFEYFSETQRNKGNFPGRFSGRQFSNSRSEMNVSTLELGDSALYLCASSDRAEAFFGQGTRLTVV.

This chain connects TRBV6-6 to TRBJ1-1, with 10 bases identical to TRBD1. The CDR3 is 19 residues long. V lost 5 bases to trimming and J lost 1 base; unmatched junction nucleotides: 16. Germline V CDR1 and CDR2: MNHNY, SVGAGI (reference sequence). Here the CDR3 DNA reads TGTGCCAGCAGTCCCTACCGCACCCGTCGGACAGGGGGGAACACTGAAGCTTTCTTT. Translating it yields CASSPYRTRRTGGNTEAFF.

The gene calls are TRBV11-2 and TRBJ1-1, with D possibly matching TRBD1 (6 bases). Trimming pared 5 bases from V and 0 bases from J, leaving 10 bases between. The CDR3 is made up of 14 amino acids. Germline values: CDR1 SGHAT, CDR2 FQNNGV. CDR3 residues: CASSPRGLNTEAFF. In nucleotides, the CDR3 is TGTGCCAGCAGCCCCAGGGGCTTGAACACTGAAGCTTTCTTT.

This chain connects TRBV27 to TRBJ2-6, with D perhaps TRBD2 (6 bases). The CDR3 extends over 15 amino acids. Germline lookup yields CDR1 MNHEY and CDR2 SMNVEV (reference sequence). V shed 3 bases and J shed 3 bases, with 9 bases lying between them. The CDR3 nucleotides read TGTGCCAGCAGTTTGCGGGGATTTGGGGCCAACGTCCTGACTTTC. Its protein is CASSLRGFGANVLTF.

This clone was detected a few times. The V gene is TRBV3-1 (or the pseudogene TRBV3-2), the J gene TRBJ1-2; TRBD1 might be the D (5 bases). Germline CDR1 LGHDT, CDR2 YNNKEL (reference sequence). The V end lost 8 bases, the J end lost 3 bases, and 13 bases lay between the germline ends. This CDR3 spans 13 amino acids. CDR3 in DNA: TGTGCCAGCTCCGGGGGAATGGACTATGGCTACACCTTC. It encodes CASSGGMDYGYTF.